This T cell receptor (beta chain) is drawn from a study of T cell changes during pregnancy in multiple sclerosis. Some clones are missing from TCRdb's copy, which holds only in-frame ones; the method was immunoSEQ multiplex PCR. Of approximately 44,000 clones listed, 92% are singletons. This CDR3 comprises 14 residues. V lost 7 bases and J lost 7, with 17 bases in between. CDR1 MGHRA and CDR2 YSYEKL come from the germline V gene. This TCR was sampled from a female donor with multiple sclerosis, enrolled in a pregnancy study. The material sequenced was CD4+ T cells from peripheral blood mononuclear cells, taken in the third trimester of pregnancy. The V call is TRBV4-1, the J call TRBJ2-1, with D possibly matching TRBD2 (5 bases). CDR3 loop: CASTTVGASNEQFF. In nucleotides, the CDR3 is TGCGCCAGCACCACCGTGGGAGCCTCAAATGAGCAGTTCTTC.